The T cell receptor (beta chain) under discussion was sequenced for a study of HIV-infected children after antiretroviral therapy interruption. The CDR3 covers 15 residues. Germline CDR1 ENHRY, CDR2 SYGVKD. After removal of 6 bases from V and 4 bases from J, the junction contained 7 bases not matched to a gene. A 3' RACE protocol on RNA, with unique molecular identifiers, produced the TCR library. TCRdb reanalysed the 3' RACE reads using MiXCR and keeps one entry per CDR3 protein. Altogether around 15,000 distinct CDR3 sequences are present, around 3.7% being singletons, with the ten largest covering about 5.4%. Treatment denoted: PENTA 11 planned treatment interruption arm or continuous ART arm. This clonotype counts as medium-sized.

The sequence derives from a child aged 2 to 17 with HIV. The sample here was CD45RA+ CD4+ T cells from PBMCs, taken from a donor given antiretroviral therapy, either interrupted or continuous. The subset: naive CD4+ CD45RA+ CD45RO- T cells. The chain links TRBV10-3 to TRBJ2-2, with 8 bases identical to TRBD1. The CDR3 region is CAIRGGQGVTGELFF. The CDR3 DNA reads as TGTGCCATCAGGGGTGGACAGGGAGTCACCGGGGAGCTGTTTTTT.